This TCR beta chain is from a study of blood T cell repertoires in COVID-19. Study-level information: Both acute and convalescent COVID-19 samples were obtained from the United States, Italy and Spain. T cells, B-cell-depleted T cells, or PBMCs provided the cDNA or gDNA that served as material.

Those enrolled in Seattle joined during active infection and were followed longitudinally afterward. Per the germline V gene, CDR1 is SEHNR and CDR2 is FQNEAQ (reference sequence). Trimming shortened V by 4 bases and J by 6 bases, and 19 bases separated the two germline ends. CDR3 length equals 16 residues. Per the study methods: Reference gene primer amplification gave estimated nucleated cell counts. Assay: immunoSEQ multiplex PCR; the TCRdb copy retains only in-frame clones and omits some. The DNA was the basis for D and trimming; V, J and clone size are from that table. This sample has 300,000 to 350,000 clones, with 80% to 95% found just once.

The sample consisted of peripheral blood. This chain uses TRBV7-9 with TRBJ1-5; D remains ambiguous. The TCR was taken from a woman in her twenties or thirties with COVID-19, enrolled during active disease. CDR3 protein: CASSSLLGNHPQPQHF. The DNA for the CDR3 is TGTGCCAGCAGCTCCTTACTCGGGAATCATCCTCAGCCCCAGCATTTT.